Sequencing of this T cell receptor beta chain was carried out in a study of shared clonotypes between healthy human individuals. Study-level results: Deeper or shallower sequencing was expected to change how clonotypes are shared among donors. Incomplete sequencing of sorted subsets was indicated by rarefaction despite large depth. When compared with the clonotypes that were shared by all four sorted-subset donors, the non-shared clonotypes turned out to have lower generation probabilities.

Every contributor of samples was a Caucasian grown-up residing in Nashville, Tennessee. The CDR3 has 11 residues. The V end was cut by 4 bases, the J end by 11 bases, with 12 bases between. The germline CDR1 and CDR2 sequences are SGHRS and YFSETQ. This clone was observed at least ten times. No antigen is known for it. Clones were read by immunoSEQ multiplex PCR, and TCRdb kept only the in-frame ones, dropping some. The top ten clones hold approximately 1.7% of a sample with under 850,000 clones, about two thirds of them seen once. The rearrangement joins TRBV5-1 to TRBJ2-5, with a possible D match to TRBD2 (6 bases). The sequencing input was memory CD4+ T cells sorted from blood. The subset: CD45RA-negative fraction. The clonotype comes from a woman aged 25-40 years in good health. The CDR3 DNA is TGCGCCAGCAGCCCCGGACGGGAGCAGTACTTC. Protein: CASSPGREQYF. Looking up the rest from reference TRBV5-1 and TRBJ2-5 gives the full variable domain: KAGVTQTPRYLIKTRGQQVTLSCSPISGHRSVSWYQQTPGQGLQFLFEYFSETQRNKGNFPGRFSGRQFSNSRSEMNVSTLELGDSALYLCASSPGREQYFGPGTRLLVL.